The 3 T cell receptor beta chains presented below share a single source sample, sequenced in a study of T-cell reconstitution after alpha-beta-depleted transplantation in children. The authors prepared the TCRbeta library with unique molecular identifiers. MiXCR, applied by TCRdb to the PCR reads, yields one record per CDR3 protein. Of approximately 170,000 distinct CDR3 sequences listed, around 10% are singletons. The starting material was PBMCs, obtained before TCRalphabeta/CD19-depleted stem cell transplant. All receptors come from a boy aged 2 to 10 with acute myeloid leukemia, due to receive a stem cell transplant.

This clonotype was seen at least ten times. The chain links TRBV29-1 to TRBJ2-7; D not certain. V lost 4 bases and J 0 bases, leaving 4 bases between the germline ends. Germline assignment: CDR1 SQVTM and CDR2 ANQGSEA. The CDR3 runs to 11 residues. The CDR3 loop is CSVGVSYEQYF. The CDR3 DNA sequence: TGCAGCGTTGGTGTCTCCTACGAGCAGTACTTC.

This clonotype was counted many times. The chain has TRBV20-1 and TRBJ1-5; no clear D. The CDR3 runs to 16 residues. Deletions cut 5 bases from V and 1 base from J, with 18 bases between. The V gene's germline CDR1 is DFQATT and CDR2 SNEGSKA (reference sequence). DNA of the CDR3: TGCAGTGCTCACGAAGGGCAATCATGGAGCAATCAGCCCCAGCATTTT. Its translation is CSAHEGQSWSNQPQHF.

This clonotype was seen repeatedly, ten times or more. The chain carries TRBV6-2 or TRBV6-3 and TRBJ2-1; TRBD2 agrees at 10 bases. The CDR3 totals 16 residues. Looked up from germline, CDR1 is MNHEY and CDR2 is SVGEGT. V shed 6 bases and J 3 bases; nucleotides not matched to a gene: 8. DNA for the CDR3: TGTGCCAGCAGGGAGGGACTAGCGCGGCGCTACAATGAGCAGTTCTTC. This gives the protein CASREGLARRYNEQFF.